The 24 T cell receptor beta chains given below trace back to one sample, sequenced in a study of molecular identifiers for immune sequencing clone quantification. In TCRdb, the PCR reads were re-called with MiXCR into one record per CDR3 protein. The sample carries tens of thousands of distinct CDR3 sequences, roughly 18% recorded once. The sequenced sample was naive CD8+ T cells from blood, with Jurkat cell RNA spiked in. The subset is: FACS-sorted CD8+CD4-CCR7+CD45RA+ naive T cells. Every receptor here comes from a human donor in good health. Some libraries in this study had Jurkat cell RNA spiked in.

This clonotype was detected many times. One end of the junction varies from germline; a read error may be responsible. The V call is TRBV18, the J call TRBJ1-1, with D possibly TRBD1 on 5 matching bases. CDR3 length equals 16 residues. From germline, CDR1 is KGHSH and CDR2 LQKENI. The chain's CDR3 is CASPPARGGGNTEAFF. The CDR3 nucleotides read TGTGCCAGCCCACCCGCGCGCGGGGGTGGCAACACTGAAGCTTTCTTT. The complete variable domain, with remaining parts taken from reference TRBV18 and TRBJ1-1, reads NAGVMQNPRHLVRRRGQEARLRCSPMKGHSHVYWYRQLPEEGLKFMVYLQKENIIDESGMPKERFSAEFPKEGPSILRIQQVVRGDSAAYFCASPPARGGGNTEAFFGQGTRLTVV.

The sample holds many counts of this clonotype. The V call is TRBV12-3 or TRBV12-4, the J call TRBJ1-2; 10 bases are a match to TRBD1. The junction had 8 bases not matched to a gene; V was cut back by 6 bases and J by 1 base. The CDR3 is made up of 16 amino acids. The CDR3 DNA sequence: TGTGCCAGCAGCCCGCCAGGGACAGGGGTTAACTATGGCTACACCTTC. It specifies CASSPPGTGVNYGYTF.

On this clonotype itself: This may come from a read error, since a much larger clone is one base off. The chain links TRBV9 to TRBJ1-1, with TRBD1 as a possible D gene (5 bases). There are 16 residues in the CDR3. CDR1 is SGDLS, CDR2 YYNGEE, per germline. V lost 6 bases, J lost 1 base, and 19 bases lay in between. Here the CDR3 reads CASIYPREAPNTEAFF. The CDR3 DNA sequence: TGTGCCAGCATTTACCCCAGGGAAGCGCCGAACACTGAAGCTTTCTTT.

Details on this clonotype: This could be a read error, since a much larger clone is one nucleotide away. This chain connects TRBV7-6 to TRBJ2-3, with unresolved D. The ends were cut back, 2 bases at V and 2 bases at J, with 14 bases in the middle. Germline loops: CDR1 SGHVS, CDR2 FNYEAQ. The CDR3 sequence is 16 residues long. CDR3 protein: CASSLTRTTHTDTQYF. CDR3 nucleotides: TGTGCCAGCAGCTTAACTCGGACCACCCACACAGATACGCAGTATTTT.

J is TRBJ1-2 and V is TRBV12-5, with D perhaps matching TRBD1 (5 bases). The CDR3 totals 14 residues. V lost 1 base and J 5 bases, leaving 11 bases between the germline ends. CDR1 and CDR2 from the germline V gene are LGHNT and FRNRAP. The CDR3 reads CASGLAGREYGYTF. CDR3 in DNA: TGTGCTAGTGGTTTGGCAGGGAGGGAGTATGGCTACACCTTC. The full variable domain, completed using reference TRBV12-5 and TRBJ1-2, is DARVTQTPRHKVTEMGQEVTMRCQPILGHNTVFWYRQTMMQGLELLAYFRNRAPLDDSGMPKDRFSAEMPDATLATLKIQPSEPRDSAVYFCASGLAGREYGYTFGSGTRLTVV.

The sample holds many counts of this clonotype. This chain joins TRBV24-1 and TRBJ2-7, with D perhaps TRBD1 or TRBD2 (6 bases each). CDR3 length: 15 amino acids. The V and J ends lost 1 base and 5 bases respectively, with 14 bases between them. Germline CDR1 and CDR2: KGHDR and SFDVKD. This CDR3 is CATSDFIRGQDEQYF. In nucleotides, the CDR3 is TGTGCCACCAGTGATTTCATCCGGGGGCAGGACGAGCAGTACTTC.

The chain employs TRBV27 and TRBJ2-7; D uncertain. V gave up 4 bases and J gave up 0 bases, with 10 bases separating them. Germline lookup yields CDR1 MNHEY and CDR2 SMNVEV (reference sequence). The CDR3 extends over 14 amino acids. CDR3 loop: CASSYSVSSYEQYF. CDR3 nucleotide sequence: TGTGCCAGCAGTTACAGCGTCAGCTCCTACGAGCAGTACTTC.

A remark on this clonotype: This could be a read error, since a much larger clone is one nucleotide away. The CDR3 DNA reads as TGCAGCGTTGAACCAGGCTTGAACACTGAAGCTCTCTTT. Its translation: CSVEPGLNTEALF. The rearrangement uses TRBV29-1 and TRBJ1-1; D uncertain. This CDR3 comprises 13 residues. Germline V gene sequence: CDR1 SQVTM, CDR2 ANQGSEA.

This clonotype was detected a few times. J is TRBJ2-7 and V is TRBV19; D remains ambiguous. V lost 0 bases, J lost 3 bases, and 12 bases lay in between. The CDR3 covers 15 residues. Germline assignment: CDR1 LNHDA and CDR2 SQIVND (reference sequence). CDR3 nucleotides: TGTGCCAGTAGTATAGATCTAGTCACTCTCTACGAGCAGTACTTC. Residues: CASSIDLVTLYEQYF.

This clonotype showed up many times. The CDR3 spells CASSELGEKTGELFF. CDR3 in DNA: TGTGCCAGCAGTGAACTCGGGGAAAAGACCGGGGAGCTGTTTTTT. The chain links TRBV6-1 to TRBJ2-2; TRBD2 might be the D (5 bases). This CDR3 spans 15 amino acids. Germline CDR1 reads MNHNS; CDR2 reads SASEGT. Trimming shortened V by 2 bases and J by 5 bases, and 12 bases separated the two germline ends.

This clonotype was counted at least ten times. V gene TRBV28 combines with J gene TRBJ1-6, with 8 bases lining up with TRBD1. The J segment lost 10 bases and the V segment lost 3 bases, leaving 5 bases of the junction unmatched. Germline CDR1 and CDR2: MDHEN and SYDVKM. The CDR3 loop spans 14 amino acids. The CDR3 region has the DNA TGTGCCAGCAGTTTGACAGGGGTCGCATCACCCCTCCACTTT. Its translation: CASSLTGVASPLHF.

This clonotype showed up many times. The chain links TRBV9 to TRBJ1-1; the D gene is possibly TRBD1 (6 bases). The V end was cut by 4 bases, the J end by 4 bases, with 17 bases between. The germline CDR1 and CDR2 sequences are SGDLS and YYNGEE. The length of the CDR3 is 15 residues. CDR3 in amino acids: CASSPRQGGGTEAFF. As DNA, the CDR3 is TGTGCCAGCAGCCCTCGGCAAGGGGGGGGCACTGAAGCTTTCTTT.

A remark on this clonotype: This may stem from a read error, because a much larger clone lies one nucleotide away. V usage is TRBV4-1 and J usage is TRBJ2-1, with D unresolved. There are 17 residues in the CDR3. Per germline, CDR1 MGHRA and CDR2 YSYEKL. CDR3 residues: CASSQEVVGSSYNEQLF. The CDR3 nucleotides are TGCGCCAGCAGCCAAGAGGTAGTAGGCTCTTCCTACAATGAGCAGCTCTTC.

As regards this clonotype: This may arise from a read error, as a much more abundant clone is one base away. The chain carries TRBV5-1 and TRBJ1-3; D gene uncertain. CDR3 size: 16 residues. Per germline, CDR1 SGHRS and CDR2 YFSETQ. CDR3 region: CASTPAGFISGDTIYF. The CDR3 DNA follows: TGCGCCAGCACCCCCGCGGGGTTTATCTCTGGAGACACCATATATTTT.

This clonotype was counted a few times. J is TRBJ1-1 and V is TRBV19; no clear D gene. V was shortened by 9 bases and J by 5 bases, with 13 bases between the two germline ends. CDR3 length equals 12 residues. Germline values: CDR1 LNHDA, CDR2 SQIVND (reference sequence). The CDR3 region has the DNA TGTGCCAGCAGAATGGGATCGACTGAAGCTTTCTTT. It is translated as CASRMGSTEAFF.

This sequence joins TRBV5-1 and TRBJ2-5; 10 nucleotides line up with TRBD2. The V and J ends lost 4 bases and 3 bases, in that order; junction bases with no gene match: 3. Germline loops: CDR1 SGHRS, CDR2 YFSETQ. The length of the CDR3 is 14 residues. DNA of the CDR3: TGCGCCAGCAGCCCTCTAGCGGGAGAAGAGACCCAGTACTTC. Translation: CASSPLAGEETQYF.

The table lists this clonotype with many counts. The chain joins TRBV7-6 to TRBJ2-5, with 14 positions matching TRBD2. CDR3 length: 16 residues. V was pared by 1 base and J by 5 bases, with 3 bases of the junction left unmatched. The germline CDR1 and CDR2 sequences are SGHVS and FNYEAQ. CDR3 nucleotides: TGTGCCAGCAGCTTAGGACTAGCGGGAGGGGGTGAGACCCAGTACTTC. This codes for CASSLGLAGGGETQYF.

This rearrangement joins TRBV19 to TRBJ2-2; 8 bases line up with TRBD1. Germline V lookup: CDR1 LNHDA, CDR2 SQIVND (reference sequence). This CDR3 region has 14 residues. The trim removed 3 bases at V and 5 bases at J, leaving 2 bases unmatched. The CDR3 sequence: CASSITGGTGELFF. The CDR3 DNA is TGTGCCAGTAGTATTACAGGGGGTACCGGGGAGCTGTTTTTT.

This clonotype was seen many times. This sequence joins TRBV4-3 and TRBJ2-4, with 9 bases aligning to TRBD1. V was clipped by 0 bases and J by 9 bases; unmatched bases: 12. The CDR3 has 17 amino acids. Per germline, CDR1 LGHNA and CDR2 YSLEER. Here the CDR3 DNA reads TGCGCCAGCAGCCAAGAATTGTTACAGGGGGCTTTAAGCATTCAGTACTTC. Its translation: CASSQELLQGALSIQYF.

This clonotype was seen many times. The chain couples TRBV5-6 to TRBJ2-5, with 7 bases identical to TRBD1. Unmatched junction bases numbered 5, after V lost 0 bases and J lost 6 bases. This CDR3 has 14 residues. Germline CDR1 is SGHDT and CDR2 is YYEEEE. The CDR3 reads CASSLGQGRKTQYF. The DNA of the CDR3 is TGTGCCAGCAGCTTGGGACAGGGCAGAAAGACCCAGTACTTC.

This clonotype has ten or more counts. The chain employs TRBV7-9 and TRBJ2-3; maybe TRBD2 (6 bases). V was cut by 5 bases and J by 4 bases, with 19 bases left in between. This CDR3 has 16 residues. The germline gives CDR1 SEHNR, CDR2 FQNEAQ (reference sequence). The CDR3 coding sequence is TGTGCCAGCAGCCCATGGGGGGACGGGCCCCCAGATACGCAGTATTTT. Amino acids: CASSPWGDGPPDTQYF.

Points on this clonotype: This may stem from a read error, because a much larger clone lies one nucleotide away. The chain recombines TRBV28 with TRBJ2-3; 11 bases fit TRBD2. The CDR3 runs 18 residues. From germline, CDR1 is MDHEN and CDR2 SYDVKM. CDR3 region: CASGLRPGTSGFTDTQYF. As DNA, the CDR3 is TGTGCCAGCGGTTTAAGGCCCGGGACTAGCGGTTTCACAGATACGCAGTATTTT.

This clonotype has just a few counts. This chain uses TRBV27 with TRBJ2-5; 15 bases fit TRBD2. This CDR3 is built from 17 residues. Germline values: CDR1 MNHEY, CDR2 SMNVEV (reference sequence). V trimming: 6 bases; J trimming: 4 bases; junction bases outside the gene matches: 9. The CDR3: CASSLLGLAGGVETQYF. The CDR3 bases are TGTGCCAGCAGCCTCCTTGGACTAGCGGGAGGGGTAGAGACCCAGTACTTC.

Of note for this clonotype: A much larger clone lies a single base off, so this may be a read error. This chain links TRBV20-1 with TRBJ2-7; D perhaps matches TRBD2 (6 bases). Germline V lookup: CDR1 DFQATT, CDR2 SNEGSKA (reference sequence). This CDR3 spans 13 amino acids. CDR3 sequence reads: CSALFWDSYAQYF. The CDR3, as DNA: TGCAGTGCTCTCTTTTGGGACTCCTACGCGCAGTACTTC.